Below, 26 T cell receptor beta chains from the same sample are listed, as sequenced in a study of spatial heterogeneity in lung cancer. As for time point: sample taken at primary tumor resection. No cell sorting; template was whole RNA from tumor, lung tissue or PBMC. TCRdb used MiXCR to reprocess the 5' RACE reads, holding one entry per CDR3 protein. The table has approximately 39,000 distinct CDR3 sequences, roughly 5.8% seen once; the top ten hold 11%. This sample comprised PBMCs, obtained at surgery. The receptors shown here come from a male donor with early-stage non-small cell lung cancer.

This clonotype was counted at least ten times. The CDR3: CASTENYGYTF. CDR3 sequence (DNA): TGTGCCAGCACCGAGAACTATGGCTACACCTTC. The chain recombines TRBV7-2 with TRBJ1-2; no definite D call. This CDR3 is built from 11 residues. V was pared by 7 bases and J by 2 bases, with 5 bases between. Germline values: CDR1 SGHTA, CDR2 FQGNSA.

This clonotype came up a few times. The chain has TRBV10-3 and TRBJ2-7, with 15 nucleotides matching TRBD2. CDR1 is ENHRY, CDR2 SYGVKD, per germline. Unmatched junction bases numbered 3, after V lost 7 bases and J lost 2 bases. The CDR3 is made up of 15 amino acids. This CDR3 reads CAIKGTSGGTYEQYF. In DNA, the CDR3 is TGTGCCATCAAGGGGACTAGCGGGGGGACCTACGAGCAGTACTTC.

The rearrangement uses TRBV12-3 or TRBV12-4 and TRBJ2-7; possibly TRBD2 for D (7 bases). Trimming pared 0 bases from V and 1 base from J, leaving 13 bases between. The CDR3 has 16 residues. The CDR3 spells CASSLAGGQGSYEQYF. CDR3 in DNA: TGTGCCAGCAGTTTAGCGGGGGGGCAAGGGTCCTACGAGCAGTACTTC.

This clonotype was seen at least ten times. This chain uses TRBV12-3 or TRBV12-4 with TRBJ2-2, with a weak D call TRBD2 (6 bases). This CDR3 is built from 15 residues. Trimming stripped 6 bases from V and 2 bases from J, with 13 bases between. In DNA, the CDR3 is TGTGCCAGCAGGGAAACTAGCAAAAACACCGGGGAGCTGTTTTTT. Its translation: CASRETSKNTGELFF.

This clonotype was seen ten or more times. This chain links TRBV18 with TRBJ1-2; TRBD1 matches 9 bases. J was trimmed by 7 bases and V by 3 bases; bases with no gene match: 6. Germline loops: CDR1 KGHSH, CDR2 LQKENI. The CDR3 has 14 residues. DNA of the CDR3: TGTGCCAGCTCACCCCCGGGACAGGGTCCTGGCTACACCTTC. The encoded protein is CASSPPGQGPGYTF.

This clonotype was counted ten times or more. CDR3 coding DNA: TGCGCCAGCAGTTTCCGGCAGTACTTC. It is translated as CASSFRQYF. The chain employs TRBV10-2 and TRBJ2-7; D is uncertain. The CDR3 sequence is 9 residues long. Germline CDR1 reads WSHSY; CDR2 reads SAAADI. V dropped 5 bases and J dropped 9 bases, with 5 bases sitting between them.

This clonotype was seen repeatedly, ten times or more. This rearrangement joins TRBV20-1 to TRBJ1-5; 8 positions agree with TRBD1. Germline assignment: CDR1 DFQATT and CDR2 SNEGSKA (reference sequence). The CDR3 runs to 14 residues. The V segment lost 5 bases and the J segment 6 bases; nucleotides outside the gene matches: 9. Here the CDR3 DNA reads TGCAGTGCTGCAAACTTGGACAGGGCTCAGCCCCAGCATTTT. Protein sequence: CSAANLDRAQPQHF.

This chain connects TRBV6-2 or TRBV6-3 to TRBJ1-3; TRBD1 is a possible D gene (5 bases). Germline-derived CDR1 and CDR2 are MNHEY and SVGEGT. The V end lost 5 bases, the J end lost 0 bases, and 11 bases lay between the germline ends. The CDR3 is 15 amino acids. CDR3 sequence reads: CASSPATVSGNTIYF. In DNA, the CDR3 is TGTGCCAGCAGTCCCGCGACAGTCTCTGGAAACACCATATATTTT.

This clonotype was counted at least ten times. The CDR3 DNA reads TGTGCCAGCAGCCAGACTAGTTTGTCCGGGGAGCTGTTTTTT. It specifies CASSQTSLSGELFF. The chain employs TRBV3-1 and TRBJ2-2, with a weak D call TRBD2 (6 bases). CDR3 length: 14 residues. V was trimmed by 3 bases and J by 6 bases, leaving 11 bases between them. Germline CDR1 is LGHDT and CDR2 is YNNKEL (reference sequence).

This chain joins TRBV7-3 and TRBJ2-5, with D possibly being TRBD1 (6 bases). Trimming removed 1 base from V and 4 bases from J, with 13 bases in between. The CDR3 consists of 15 residues. Germline CDR1 reads SGHTA; CDR2 reads FQGTGA. As DNA, the CDR3 is TGTGCCAGCAGCTTAAATCAGGGGCCAAGAGAGACCCAGTACTTC. This sequence encodes CASSLNQGPRETQYF. Using reference TRBV7-3 and TRBJ2-5 for the parts outside the CDR3, the full variable domain is GAGVSQTPSNKVTEKGKYVELRCDPISGHTALYWYRQSLGQGPEFLIYFQGTGAADDSGLPNDRFFAVRPEGSVSTLKIQRTERGDSAVYLCASSLNQGPRETQYFGPGTRLLVL.

The chain combines TRBV20-1 with TRBJ2-7; 11 bases are a match to TRBD2. This CDR3 has 15 amino acids. CDR1 and CDR2 from the germline V gene are DFQATT and SNEGSKA (reference sequence). The V gene end was trimmed by 5 bases and the J gene end by 0 bases; junction bases not matched to a gene: 6. For the CDR3, the DNA is TGCAGTGCTTCCGGGACTAGCGGTTTCTCCTACGAGCAGTACTTC. Protein: CSASGTSGFSYEQYF.

The V and J genes are TRBV5-1 and TRBJ2-1; D is possibly TRBD2 (6 bases). Germline loops: CDR1 SGHRS, CDR2 YFSETQ. This CDR3 comprises 13 residues. V lost 4 bases and J 6 bases, leaving 11 bases between the germline ends. In nucleotides, the CDR3 is TGCGCCAGCAGCGTCGGGGGAGGCAATGAGCAGTTCTTC. Translation: CASSVGGGNEQFF.

The rearrangement joins TRBV29-1 to TRBJ2-2, with 9 bases identical to TRBD2. Losses at the gene ends were 6 bases for V and 5 bases for J; bases not matched to a gene: 4. This CDR3 has 13 amino acids. Germline lookup yields CDR1 SQVTM and CDR2 ANQGSEA. In DNA, the CDR3 is TGCAGCGTCGAGCGGGGGGCAACCGGGGAGCTGTTTTTT. This sequence encodes CSVERGATGELFF.

In this sample, this clonotype turned up a few times. The chain carries TRBV12-3 or TRBV12-4 and TRBJ1-1; no clear D gene. V gave up 4 bases and J gave up 3 bases, with 6 bases separating them. CDR3 size: 12 residues. CDR3 residues: CASSYIYTEAFF. The CDR3 DNA reads as TGTGCCAGCAGTTACATTTACACTGAAGCTTTCTTT.

This clonotype has a count of ten or more. J is TRBJ1-5 and V is TRBV12-3 or TRBV12-4; D is unresolved. This CDR3 region has 12 residues. Trimming left V 3 bases short and J 5 bases short, with 5 bases between. Here the CDR3 reads CASSFWDQPQHF. The CDR3 region has the DNA TGTGCCAGCAGTTTTTGGGATCAGCCCCAGCATTTT.

This clonotype was observed a few times. The genes are TRBV4-1 and TRBJ2-1; no reliable D call. This CDR3 has 14 residues. Trimming cost V 1 base and J 8 bases, with 12 bases left between them. Germline V gives CDR1 MGHRA, CDR2 YSYEKL. CDR3 in amino acids: CASSQGPSFHEQFF. Written as DNA, the CDR3 is TGCGCCAGCAGCCAAGGACCTAGTTTCCATGAGCAGTTCTTC.

This clonotype appeared a few times. The chain has TRBV12-3 or TRBV12-4 and TRBJ1-1; 8 positions agree with TRBD1. V dropped 5 bases and J dropped 2; count of bases not matched to a gene: 7. The CDR3 has 15 amino acids. The DNA of the CDR3 is TGTGCCAGCAGTAAACAGGGGGGGGCTAACACTGAAGCTTTCTTT. Its translation is CASSKQGGANTEAFF.

The V and J genes are TRBV30 and TRBJ1-2, with D unresolved. Germline V gives CDR1 GTSNPN, CDR2 SVGIG (reference sequence). The CDR3 loop spans 11 amino acids. V was shortened by 1 base and J by 0 bases, with 0 bases between the two germline ends. CDR3 sequence: CAWSANYGYTF. CDR3 nucleotides: TGTGCCTGGAGTGCTAACTATGGCTACACCTTC.

The CDR3 nucleotides read TGCGCCAGCCGATTTGGCGGATCCATGAACACTGAAGCTTTCTTT. This encodes CASRFGGSMNTEAFF. The V gene is TRBV5-1, the J gene TRBJ1-1, with D unresolved. CDR3 length: 15 residues. Germline CDR1 and CDR2: SGHRS and YFSETQ. The V end lost 7 bases, the J end lost 0 bases, and 16 bases lay between the germline ends.

This sequence joins TRBV27 and TRBJ1-1; D might be TRBD1 (5 bases). The CDR3 is 14 amino acids. From germline, CDR1 is MNHEY and CDR2 SMNVEV (reference sequence). V dropped 9 bases and J dropped 1 base, with 15 bases sitting between them. The DNA for the CDR3 is TGTGCCAGTAGCTACAGGTCGTGGAACACTGAAGCTTTCTTT. Its translation: CASSYRSWNTEAFF.

This clonotype showed up many times. V is TRBV20-1 and J is TRBJ1-5, with D tentatively TRBD1 (5 bases). Germline V gives CDR1 DFQATT, CDR2 SNEGSKA (reference sequence). The length of the CDR3 is 12 residues. The V and J ends lost 6 bases and 7 bases respectively, with 13 bases between them. DNA for the CDR3: TGCAGTGCAAACGCAGGGACCCAGCCCCAGCATTTT. This codes for CSANAGTQPQHF.

This clonotype was found many times. V and J are TRBV12-3 or TRBV12-4 and TRBJ2-7; TRBD1 agrees at 9 bases. The CDR3 covers 14 residues. Trimming removed 5 bases from V and 3 bases from J; junction bases left unmatched: 5. This CDR3 is CASSTLTGGYEQYF. The DNA for the CDR3 is TGTGCCAGCAGTACACTGACAGGGGGCTACGAGCAGTACTTC.

This clonotype was counted only a few times. The genes are TRBV20-1 and TRBJ2-1; no reliable D call. The CDR3 totals 11 residues. Germline V gene data show CDR1 as DFQATT and CDR2 as SNEGSKA (reference sequence). Trimming shortened V by 2 bases and J by 8 bases, and 7 bases separated the two germline ends. CDR3 amino acids: CSARFGYEQFF. The CDR3 bases are TGCAGTGCTAGATTCGGGTATGAGCAGTTCTTC.

This clonotype was counted between two and nine times. The V and J genes are TRBV6-5 and TRBJ2-3; no reliable D call. This CDR3 contains 13 residues. V lost 5 bases, J lost 5 bases, and 11 bases lay in between. Germline CDR1 is MNHEY and CDR2 is SVGAGI. The CDR3 DNA is TGTGCCAGCAGTCATCAGGCCGGAGATACGCAGTATTTT. Translated, it gives CASSHQAGDTQYF.

The chain links TRBV6-5 to TRBJ1-1; 9 bases are a match to TRBD1. Looked up from germline, CDR1 is MNHEY and CDR2 is SVGAGI. This CDR3 has 15 residues. V trimming: 5 bases; J trimming: 4 bases; junction bases outside the gene matches: 8. CDR3 amino acids: CASSPGQGKGTEAFF. CDR3 nucleotide sequence: TGTGCCAGCAGTCCGGGACAGGGAAAGGGCACTGAAGCTTTCTTT.

The chain employs TRBV20-1 and TRBJ1-5; D unclear. The CDR3 contains 12 residues. In germline, CDR1 is DFQATT, CDR2 SNEGSKA (reference sequence). V lost 5 bases, J lost 4 bases, and 9 bases lay in between. DNA of the CDR3: TGCAGTGCTGTGAGAGGTAATCAGCCCCAGCATTTT. Its translation: CSAVRGNQPQHF.